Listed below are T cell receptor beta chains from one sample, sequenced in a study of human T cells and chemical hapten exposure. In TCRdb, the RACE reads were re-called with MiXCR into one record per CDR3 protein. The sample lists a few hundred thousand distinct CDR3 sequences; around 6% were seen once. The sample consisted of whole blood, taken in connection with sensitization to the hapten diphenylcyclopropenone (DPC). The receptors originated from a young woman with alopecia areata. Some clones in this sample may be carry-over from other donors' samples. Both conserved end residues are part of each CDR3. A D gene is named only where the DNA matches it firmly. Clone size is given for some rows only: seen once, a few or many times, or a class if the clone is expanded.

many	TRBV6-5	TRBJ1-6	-	CASSRDTGSNSPLHF	TGTGCCAGCAGCCGTGATACAGGGAGTAATTCACCCCTCCACTTT
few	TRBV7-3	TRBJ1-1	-	CASSLFGLGGTEAFF	TGTGCCAGCAGCTTATTTGGCCTAGGAGGCACTGAAGCTTTCTTT
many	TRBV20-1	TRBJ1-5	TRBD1	CSARDPGQGRNQPQHF	TGCAGTGCTAGAGATCCCGGACAGGGGAGGAATCAGCCCCAGCATTTT
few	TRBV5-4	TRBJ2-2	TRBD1	CASSWDREGELFF	TGTGCCAGCAGCTGGGACAGGGAGGGGGAGCTGTTTTTT
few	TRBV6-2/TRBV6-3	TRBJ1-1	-	CASSLTTGSNTEAFF	TGTGCCAGCAGCCTGACTACAGGAAGCAACACTGAAGCTTTCTTT
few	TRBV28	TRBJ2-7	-	CASSLPGLPYEQYF	TGTGCCAGCAGTTTACCAGGATTACCCTACGAGCAGTACTTC
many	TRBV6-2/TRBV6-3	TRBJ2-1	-	CASSSLTHAGQFF	TGTGCCAGCAGTTCTCTGACCCACGCTGGGCAGTTCTTC
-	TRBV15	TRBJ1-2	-	CATSRDGTDFLTF	TGTGCCACCAGCAGAGATGGTACGGACTTCTTAACCTTC
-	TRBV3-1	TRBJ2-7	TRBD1	CASSQRQGQSSYEQYF	TGTGCCAGCAGCCAGCGACAGGGGCAGAGCTCCTACGAGCAGTACTTC
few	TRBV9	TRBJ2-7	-	CASSVSGEGPYEQYF	TGTGCCAGCAGCGTATCAGGAGAGGGACCCTACGAGCAGTACTTC
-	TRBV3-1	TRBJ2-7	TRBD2	CASSQGSGGPYEQYF	TGTGCCAGCAGCCAGGGTAGCGGGGGGCCCTACGAGCAGTACTTC
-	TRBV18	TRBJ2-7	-	CASSPSGENSYEQYF	TGTGCCAGCTCACCGTCCGGGGAGAACTCCTACGAGCAGTACTTC
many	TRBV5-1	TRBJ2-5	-	CASSLDRQETQYF	TGCGCCAGCAGCTTGGACAGACAAGAGACCCAGTACTTC
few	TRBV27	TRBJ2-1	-	CASRLHNEQFF	TGTGCCAGCAGATTGCACAATGAGCAGTTCTTC
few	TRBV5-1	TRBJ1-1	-	CASSRPASRGMNTEAFF	TGCGCCAGCAGCCGACCGGCGAGTCGCGGGATGAACACTGAAGCTTTCTTT
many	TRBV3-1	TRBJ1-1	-	CASSQDPFGQLYEQGFF	TGTGCCAGCAGCCAAGATCCCTTTGGACAACTCTACGAACAGGGTTTCTTT
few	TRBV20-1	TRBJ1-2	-	CSARDFVSKADMDGYTF	TGCAGTGCTAGAGATTTCGTAAGTAAGGCTGATATGGATGGCTACACCTTC
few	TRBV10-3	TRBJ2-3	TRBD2	CAIRKSGGTDTQYF	TGTGCCATCAGGAAGAGCGGGGGTACAGATACGCAGTATTTT
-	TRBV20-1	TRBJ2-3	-	CSARAPGRRGLGTDTQYF	TGCAGTGCTAGAGCCCCGGGACGCCGCGGACTCGGCACAGATACGCAGTATTTT
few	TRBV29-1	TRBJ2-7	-	CSVEDRTDYEQYF	TGCAGCGTTGAAGATAGGACAGATTACGAGCAGTACTTC
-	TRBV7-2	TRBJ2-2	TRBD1	CASSPLGQGAATGELFF	TGTGCCAGCAGCCCTCTTGGACAGGGGGCGGCCACCGGGGAGCTGTTTTTT
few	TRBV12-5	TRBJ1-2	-	CASGLGARGPYGYTF	TGTGCTAGTGGTTTGGGGGCCAGGGGACCTTATGGCTACACCTTC
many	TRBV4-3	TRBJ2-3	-	CASSPWNTSSLTDTQYF	TGCGCCAGCAGCCCCTGGAATACCTCATCACTCACAGATACGCAGTATTTT
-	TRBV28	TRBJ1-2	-	CASSLSQGSDYGYTF	TGTGCCAGCAGTTTATCCCAGGGAAGTGACTATGGCTACACCTTC
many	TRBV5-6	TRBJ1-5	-	CASSLRVSNQPQHF	TGTGCCAGCAGCTTGAGGGTTAGCAATCAGCCCCAGCATTTT
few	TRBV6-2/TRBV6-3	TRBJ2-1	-	CASSPRMGSGEQFF	TGTGCCAGCAGCCCGAGGATGGGCTCCGGTGAGCAGTTCTTC
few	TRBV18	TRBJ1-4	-	CASSPSGSTNEKLFF	TGTGCCAGCTCACCCTCAGGGTCAACTAATGAAAAACTGTTTTTT
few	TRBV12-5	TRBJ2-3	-	CASGLGDSTDTQYF	TGTGCTAGTGGCCTAGGGGATAGCACAGATACGCAGTATTTT
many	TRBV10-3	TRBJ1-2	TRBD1	CAIRETGAFGRYTF	TGTGCCATCAGAGAGACAGGGGCCTTCGGCCGCTACACCTTC
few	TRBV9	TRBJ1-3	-	CASSPWRGLGSGNTIYF	TGTGCCAGCAGCCCCTGGAGGGGATTAGGCTCTGGAAACACCATATATTTT
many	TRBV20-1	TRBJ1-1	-	CSATPEGLRTEAFF	TGCAGTGCCACGCCCGAAGGGCTTCGCACTGAAGCTTTCTTT
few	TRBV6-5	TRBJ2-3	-	CASSTDYHTSTDTQYF	TGTGCCAGCAGTACAGACTACCATACTAGCACAGATACGCAGTATTTT
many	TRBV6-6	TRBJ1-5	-	CASSYAPGYNQPQHF	TGTGCCAGCAGTTACGCCCCAGGGTACAATCAGCCCCAGCATTTT
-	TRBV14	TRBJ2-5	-	CASSQEIRDVHKETQYF	TGTGCCAGCAGCCAAGAAATAAGGGATGTCCATAAAGAGACCCAGTACTTC
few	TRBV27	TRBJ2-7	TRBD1	CASSLIAGGPGEQYF	TGTGCCAGCAGTTTAATAGCAGGGGGCCCGGGAGAGCAGTACTTC
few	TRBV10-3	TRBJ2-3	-	CAIGARTDTQYF	TGTGCCATTGGGGCGCGCACAGATACGCAGTATTTT
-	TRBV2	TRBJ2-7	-	CASKRTLASYEQYF	TGTGCCAGCAAAAGAACACTAGCATCCTACGAGCAGTACTTC
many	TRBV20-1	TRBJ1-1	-	CSAREQRNTEAFF	TGCAGTGCTAGAGAACAGAGGAACACTGAAGCTTTCTTT
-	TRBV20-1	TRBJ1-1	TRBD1	CSAWTGVLEAFF	TGCAGTGCGTGGACAGGGGTCCTGGAAGCTTTCTTT
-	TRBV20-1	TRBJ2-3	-	CSAKNRGGRDTQYF	TGCAGTGCAAAGAACAGGGGGGGACGCGATACGCAGTATTTT
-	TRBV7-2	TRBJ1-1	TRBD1	CASNADRLNTEAFF	TGTGCCAGCAACGCGGACAGGTTGAACACTGAAGCTTTCTTT
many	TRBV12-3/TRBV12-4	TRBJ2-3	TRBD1	CASSPRGGSADTQYF	TGTGCCAGCAGCCCTCGAGGGGGCAGTGCAGATACGCAGTATTTT
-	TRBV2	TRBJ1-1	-	CASSFITRTGEAFF	TGTGCCAGCAGTTTTATTACCAGGACCGGTGAAGCTTTCTTT
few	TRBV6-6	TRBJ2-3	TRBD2	CASSPGLAGVADTQYF	TGTGCCAGCAGTCCGGGACTAGCGGGGGTGGCAGATACGCAGTATTTT
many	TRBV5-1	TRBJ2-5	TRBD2	CASSGAGRQETQYF	TGCGCCAGCAGCGGCGCCGGGAGGCAAGAGACCCAGTACTTC